This is a list of T cell receptor beta chains from one sample in a study of response to subunit inactivated influenza vaccine. MiXCR, applied by TCRdb to the RT-PCR reads, yields one record per CDR3 protein. The data hold under 750,000 distinct CDR3 sequences, with over 9.5% observed a single time. Sequencing was performed on PBMCs from blood, taken on the day of vaccination. These receptors all come from a man in his fifties or sixties who received an inactivated influenza vaccine. CDR3s include the opening cysteine and the closing phenylalanine or tryptophan. The D gene is left open where the match is weak. For some rows the clone size is stated as once, few or many, or as a class when expanded; others skip it.

V gene: TRBV7-6; J gene: TRBJ2-3; CDR3 length: 15; D gene: TRBD1; clone size: few; CDR3 DNA: TGTGCCAGCAGCACCCCCGGGACAGCCACAGATACGCAGTATTTT; CDR3 protein: CASSTPGTATDTQYF
V gene: TRBV10-2; J gene: TRBJ2-7; CDR3 length: 13; D gene: TRBD1; clone size: many; CDR3 DNA: TGCGCCAGCACGGGACAGGGTAGCAACGAGCAGTACTTC; CDR3 protein: CASTGQGSNEQYF
V gene: TRBV6-5; J gene: TRBJ2-3; CDR3 length: 15; D gene: NA; clone size: NA; CDR3 DNA: TGTGCCAGCAGTTACGTTGGGGGCCGCACAGATACGCAGTATTTT; CDR3 protein: CASSYVGGRTDTQYF
V gene: TRBV4-2; J gene: TRBJ2-6; CDR3 length: 20; D gene: NA; clone size: few; CDR3 DNA: TGTGCCAGCAGCCAAGAGTTAGGCTTGCGGTCTTCCTCTGGGGCCAACGTCCTGACTTTC; CDR3 protein: CASSQELGLRSSSGANVLTF
V gene: TRBV15; J gene: TRBJ2-2; CDR3 length: 15; D gene: NA; clone size: NA; CDR3 DNA: TGTGCCACCAGCAAAAAACAGGGAATCTCCGGGGAGCTGTTTTTT; CDR3 protein: CATSKKQGISGELFF
V gene: TRBV27; J gene: TRBJ2-5; CDR3 length: 15; D gene: TRBD2; clone size: NA; CDR3 DNA: TGTGCCAGCGCAAGACTAGCGGGAGAGGTAGAGACCCAGTACTTC; CDR3 protein: CASARLAGEVETQYF
V gene: TRBV12-3/TRBV12-4; J gene: TRBJ2-1; CDR3 length: 14; D gene: TRBD2; clone size: many; CDR3 DNA: TGTGCCAGCAGTTTCTCTAGCGGGAGCAATGAGCAGTTCTTC; CDR3 protein: CASSFSSGSNEQFF
V gene: TRBV19; J gene: TRBJ2-5; CDR3 length: 15; D gene: NA; clone size: few; CDR3 DNA: TGTGCCAGTAGTATCAACCCACAGGCCGGGGAGACCCAGTACTTC; CDR3 protein: CASSINPQAGETQYF
V gene: TRBV10-3; J gene: TRBJ1-2; CDR3 length: 15; D gene: NA; clone size: NA; CDR3 DNA: TGTGCCATCAAGGGGGGAAACACGGGGCCGGATGGCTACACCTTC; CDR3 protein: CAIKGGNTGPDGYTF
V gene: TRBV28; J gene: TRBJ1-2; CDR3 length: 15; D gene: TRBD1; clone size: NA; CDR3 DNA: TGTGCCAGCAGGGACCCGGGACAGGGTCTTTCGGGCTACACCTTC; CDR3 protein: CASRDPGQGLSGYTF
V gene: TRBV15; J gene: TRBJ2-1; CDR3 length: 16; D gene: TRBD1; clone size: many; CDR3 DNA: TGTGCCACCAGCAGAATAGGGACAGGGGGGTACAATGAGCAGTTCTTC; CDR3 protein: CATSRIGTGGYNEQFF
V gene: TRBV5-1; J gene: TRBJ2-1; CDR3 length: 13; D gene: NA; clone size: NA; CDR3 DNA: TGCGCCAGCAGCTTGGTACTCAGAAGTGAGCAGTTCTTC; CDR3 protein: CASSLVLRSEQFF
V gene: TRBV24-1; J gene: TRBJ2-1; CDR3 length: 17; D gene: TRBD2; clone size: NA; CDR3 DNA: TGTGCCACCAGTGATTCGGGACTAGCGGGAGGTAACAATGAGCAGTTCTTC; CDR3 protein: CATSDSGLAGGNNEQFF
V gene: TRBV12-3/TRBV12-4; J gene: TRBJ2-5; CDR3 length: 14; D gene: NA; clone size: once; CDR3 DNA: TGTGCCAGCAGACGGACCTCGGTCGGAGAGACCCAGTACTTC; CDR3 protein: CASRRTSVGETQYF
V gene: TRBV7-9; J gene: TRBJ2-5; CDR3 length: 14; D gene: TRBD2; clone size: few; CDR3 DNA: TGTGCCAGCAGTTCCGGGACTAGCCTAGAGACCCAGTACTTC; CDR3 protein: CASSSGTSLETQYF
V gene: TRBV9; J gene: TRBJ2-1; CDR3 length: 16; D gene: NA; clone size: few; CDR3 DNA: TGTGCCAGCAGCCCTGCTGCACTTAGCGTCTACAATGAGCAGTTCTTC; CDR3 protein: CASSPAALSVYNEQFF
V gene: TRBV18; J gene: TRBJ1-2; CDR3 length: 14; D gene: NA; clone size: few; CDR3 DNA: TGTGCCAGCTCACGACAGGAGCCCAACTATGGCTACACCTTC; CDR3 protein: CASSRQEPNYGYTF